Shown below are 15 T cell receptor beta chains from a single sample sequenced in a study of blood T cell repertoires in COVID-19. Produced via immunoSEQ multiplex PCR; TCRdb's table is partial and in-frame only. The sample yields just over 650,000 clones, 85% to 90% seen once. The sequenced material came from peripheral blood. These receptors all stem from a woman aged 18-35 years with acute or convalescent COVID-19.

The rearrangement joins TRBV27 to TRBJ1-4; TRBD1 aligns across 8 bases. J gave up 8 bases and V 5 bases, and 7 bases lay outside the gene matches. Germline V gives CDR1 MNHEY, CDR2 SMNVEV (reference sequence). The CDR3 is 14 amino acids. CDR3 sequence (DNA): TGTGCCAGCAGTCGCCGGGACAGGAGGGAAAAACTGTTTTTT. This translates into CASSRRDRREKLFF.

This clone was detected only a few times. The rearrangement links TRBV9 to TRBJ2-1, with D uncertain. CDR3 length: 16 amino acids. Germline CDR1 SGDLS, CDR2 YYNGEE. Trimming took off 0 bases at V and 0 bases at J, with 10 bases between the two ends. CDR3 sequence: CASSVGGPSSYNEQFF. The DNA of the CDR3 is TGTGCCAGCAGCGTAGGTGGCCCTAGCTCCTACAATGAGCAGTTCTTC.

The genes are TRBV7-9 and TRBJ1-6; D might be TRBD1 (5 bases). CDR3 size: 16 residues. Trimming stripped 2 bases from V and 6 bases from J, with 14 bases between. Germline V gene sequence: CDR1 SEHNR, CDR2 FQNEAQ (reference sequence). CDR3 coding DNA: TGTGCCAGCAGCTTACCCTTGGGGCCATCTAATTCACCCCTCCACTTT. Amino acids: CASSLPLGPSNSPLHF.

V usage is TRBV19 and J usage is TRBJ1-5; 7 bases are a match to TRBD1. The CDR3 has 14 amino acids. The V gene end was trimmed by 5 bases and the J gene end by 7 bases; junction bases not matched to a gene: 8. Germline V gives CDR1 LNHDA, CDR2 SQIVND (reference sequence). CDR3 DNA sequence: TGTGCCAGTAGTGGGTGGGAGGACAGGCAGCCCCAGCATTTT. Translation: CASSGWEDRQPQHF.

The chain recombines TRBV5-6 with TRBJ1-1; D not resolved. The CDR3 contains 16 residues. V lost 1 base and J 5 bases, leaving 18 bases between the germline ends. The germline V gene encodes CDR1 SGHDT and CDR2 YYEEEE. The CDR3 region has the DNA TGTGCCAGCAGCTTGTATTACCGGGTCGGAGGGACTGAAGCTTTCTTT. Translated: CASSLYYRVGGTEAFF.

In this sample, this clone turned up a few times. The V gene is TRBV6-2 or TRBV6-3, the J gene TRBJ1-1, with D tentatively TRBD1 (5 bases). This CDR3 is built from 14 residues. The V end lost 5 bases, the J end lost 0 bases, and 10 bases lay between the germline ends. Per the germline V gene, CDR1 is MNHEY and CDR2 is SVGEGT. The CDR3 nucleotides read TGTGCCAGCAGTGTGACAGACCTGAACACTGAAGCTTTCTTT. This codes for CASSVTDLNTEAFF.

The chain couples TRBV4-1 to TRBJ2-3; D perhaps matches TRBD2 (6 bases). Germline lookup yields CDR1 MGHRA and CDR2 YSYEKL. This CDR3 is 15 amino acids long. V was clipped by 0 bases and J by 3 bases, with 10 bases between them. In nucleotides, the CDR3 is TGCGCCAGCAGCCAAGATGCGGGGCCAACAGATACGCAGTATTTT. As protein: CASSQDAGPTDTQYF.

The chain recombines TRBV19 with TRBJ2-2, with 10 bases aligning to TRBD1. Germline trimming cut 0 bases from V and 7 bases from J; bases unmatched to any gene: 5. The CDR3 length is 16 residues. Per the germline V gene, CDR1 is LNHDA and CDR2 is SQIVND (reference sequence). The CDR3 region has the DNA TGTGCCAGTAGTATAGAAGGGACAGGGGAGGACGGGGAGCTGTTTTTT. Residues: CASSIEGTGEDGELFF.

The chain links TRBV5-1 to TRBJ1-3; D call uncertain. In germline, CDR1 is SGHRS, CDR2 YFSETQ. The CDR3 has 14 amino acids. V dropped 4 bases and J dropped 0 bases, with 8 bases sitting between them. The CDR3 loop reads CASSEGTSGNTIYF. The CDR3 DNA reads as TGCGCCAGCAGCGAGGGTACCTCTGGAAACACCATATATTTT.

This clone was seen a few times. In nucleotides, the CDR3 is TGTGCCAGTAGTAGACAACAGGGGTCTGGCTACACCTTC. Translation: CASSRQQGSGYTF. The chain uses TRBV19 and TRBJ1-2, with 7 bases aligning to TRBD1. The CDR3 spans 13 residues. Germline CDR1 LNHDA, CDR2 SQIVND (reference sequence). V lost 4 bases, J lost 7 bases, and 6 bases stayed unmatched.

This clone showed up just a few times. The chain carries TRBV5-6 and TRBJ2-7; D unresolved. This CDR3 comprises 14 residues. Trimming shortened V by 0 bases and J by 2 bases, and 9 bases separated the two germline ends. The germline V gene encodes CDR1 SGHDT and CDR2 YYEEEE. CDR3 in amino acids: CASSLGRSPYEQYF. Written as DNA, the CDR3 is TGTGCCAGCAGCTTGGGGCGGAGCCCCTACGAGCAGTACTTC.

CDR3 nucleotide sequence: TGTGCCAGCAGCCCCCCTGGGCCAACAACCTACGAGCAGTACTTC. It codes for CASSPPGPTTYEQYF. The rearrangement links TRBV6-5 to TRBJ2-7; D not resolved. The germline V gene encodes CDR1 MNHEY and CDR2 SVGAGI. The V and J ends lost 6 bases and 2 bases respectively, with 17 bases between them. The CDR3 extends over 15 amino acids.

This chain joins TRBV12-5 and TRBJ1-5; 8 positions match TRBD1. The CDR3 sequence is 14 residues long. Trimming at V came to 6 bases and at J to 2 bases, leaving 3 bases not matched to a gene. Germline CDR1 LGHNT, CDR2 FRNRAP. The chain's CDR3 is CASGKTGGNQPQHF. The CDR3 region has the DNA TGTGCTAGTGGCAAGACAGGGGGCAATCAGCCCCAGCATTTT. Based on the CDR3 plus reference TRBV12-5 and TRBJ1-5, the full variable domain is DARVTQTPRHKVTEMGQEVTMRCQPILGHNTVFWYRQTMMQGLELLAYFRNRAPLDDSGMPKDRFSAEMPDATLATLKIQPSEPRDSAVYFCASGKTGGNQPQHFGDGTRLSIL.

Here the CDR3 DNA reads TGTGCCAGCAGCCAATTGGGAGGCAATCAGCCCCAGCATTTT. Protein product: CASSQLGGNQPQHF. V gene TRBV4-2 combines with J gene TRBJ1-5; D not resolved. Trimming stripped 2 bases from V and 2 bases from J, with 7 bases between. Germline CDR1 reads LGHNA; CDR2 reads YNFKEQ. CDR3 length: 14 amino acids.

The chain recombines TRBV5-6 with TRBJ2-7; 8 bases are a match to TRBD2. V lost 0 bases, J lost 6 bases, and 5 bases stayed unmatched. This CDR3 comprises 14 residues. CDR1 and CDR2 from the germline V gene are SGHDT and YYEEEE. The CDR3 DNA follows: TGTGCCAGCAGCTTGGCCGGGGGGGTCGGCGAGCAGTACTTC. This sequence encodes CASSLAGGVGEQYF. Full variable domain (outside the CDR3, taken from reference TRBV5-6 and TRBJ2-7): DAGVTQSPTHLIKTRGQQVTLRCSPKSGHDTVSWYQQALGQGPQFIFQYYEEEERQRGNFPDRFSGHQFPNYSSELNVNALLLGDSALYLCASSLAGGVGEQYFGPGTRLTVT.